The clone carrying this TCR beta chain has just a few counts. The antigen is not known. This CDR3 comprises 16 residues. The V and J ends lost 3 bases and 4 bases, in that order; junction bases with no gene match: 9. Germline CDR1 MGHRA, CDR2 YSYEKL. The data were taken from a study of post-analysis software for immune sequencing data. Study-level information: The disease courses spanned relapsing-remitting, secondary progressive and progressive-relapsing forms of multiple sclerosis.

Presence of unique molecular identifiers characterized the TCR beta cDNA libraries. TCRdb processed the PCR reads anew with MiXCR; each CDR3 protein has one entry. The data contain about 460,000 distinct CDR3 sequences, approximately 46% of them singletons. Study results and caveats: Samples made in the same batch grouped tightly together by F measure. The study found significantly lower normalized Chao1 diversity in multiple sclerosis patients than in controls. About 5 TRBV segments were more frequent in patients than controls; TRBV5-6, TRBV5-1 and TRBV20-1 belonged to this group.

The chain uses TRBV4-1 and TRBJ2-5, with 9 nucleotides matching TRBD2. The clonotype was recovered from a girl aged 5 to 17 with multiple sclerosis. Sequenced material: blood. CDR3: CASSHRIAGVRETQYF. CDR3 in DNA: TGCGCCAGCAGCCATCGTATAGCGGGAGTCAGAGAGACCCAGTACTTC.